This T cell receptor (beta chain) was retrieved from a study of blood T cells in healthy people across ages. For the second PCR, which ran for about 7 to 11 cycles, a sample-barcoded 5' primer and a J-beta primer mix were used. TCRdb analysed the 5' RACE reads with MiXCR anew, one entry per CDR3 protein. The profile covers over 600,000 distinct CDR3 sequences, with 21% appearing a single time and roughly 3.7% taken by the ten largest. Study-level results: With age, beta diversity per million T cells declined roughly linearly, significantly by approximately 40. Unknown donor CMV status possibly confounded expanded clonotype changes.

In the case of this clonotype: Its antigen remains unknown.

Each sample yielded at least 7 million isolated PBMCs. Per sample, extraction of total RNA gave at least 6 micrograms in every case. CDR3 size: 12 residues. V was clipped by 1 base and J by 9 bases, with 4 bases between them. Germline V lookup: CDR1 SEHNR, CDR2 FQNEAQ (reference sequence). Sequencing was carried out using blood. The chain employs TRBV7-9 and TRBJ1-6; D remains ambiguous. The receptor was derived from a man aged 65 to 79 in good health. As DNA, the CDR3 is TGTGCCAGCAGCTTAGAAGGTTCACCCCTCCACTTT. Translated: CASSLEGSPLHF.